This TCR beta chain originates from a study of blood T cell repertoires in COVID-19. This clone has just one count. Method: immunoSEQ multiplex PCR; TCRdb's copy keeps in-frame clones and lacks some. The data contain some 120,000 clones, 77% of them singletons. Germline V gives CDR1 SGHTA, CDR2 FQGNSA. The CDR3 contains 13 residues. Trimming stripped 1 base from V and 4 bases from J, with 7 bases between. The chain joins TRBV7-2 to TRBJ1-1; D remains unclear. This clonotype was obtained from a human donor in a cohort sampled during active COVID-19. The sequenced sample consisted of peripheral blood. CDR3 amino acids: CASSLDVSTEAFF. CDR3 coding DNA: TGTGCCAGCAGCTTAGATGTTAGCACTGAAGCTTTCTTT. Combining the CDR3 with reference TRBV7-2 and TRBJ1-1 gives the whole variable domain GAGVSQSPSNKVTEKGKDVELRCDPISGHTALYWYRQSLGQGLEFLIYFQGNSAPDKSGLPSDRFSAERTGGSVSTLTIQRTQQEDSAVYLCASSLDVSTEAFFGQGTRLTVV.